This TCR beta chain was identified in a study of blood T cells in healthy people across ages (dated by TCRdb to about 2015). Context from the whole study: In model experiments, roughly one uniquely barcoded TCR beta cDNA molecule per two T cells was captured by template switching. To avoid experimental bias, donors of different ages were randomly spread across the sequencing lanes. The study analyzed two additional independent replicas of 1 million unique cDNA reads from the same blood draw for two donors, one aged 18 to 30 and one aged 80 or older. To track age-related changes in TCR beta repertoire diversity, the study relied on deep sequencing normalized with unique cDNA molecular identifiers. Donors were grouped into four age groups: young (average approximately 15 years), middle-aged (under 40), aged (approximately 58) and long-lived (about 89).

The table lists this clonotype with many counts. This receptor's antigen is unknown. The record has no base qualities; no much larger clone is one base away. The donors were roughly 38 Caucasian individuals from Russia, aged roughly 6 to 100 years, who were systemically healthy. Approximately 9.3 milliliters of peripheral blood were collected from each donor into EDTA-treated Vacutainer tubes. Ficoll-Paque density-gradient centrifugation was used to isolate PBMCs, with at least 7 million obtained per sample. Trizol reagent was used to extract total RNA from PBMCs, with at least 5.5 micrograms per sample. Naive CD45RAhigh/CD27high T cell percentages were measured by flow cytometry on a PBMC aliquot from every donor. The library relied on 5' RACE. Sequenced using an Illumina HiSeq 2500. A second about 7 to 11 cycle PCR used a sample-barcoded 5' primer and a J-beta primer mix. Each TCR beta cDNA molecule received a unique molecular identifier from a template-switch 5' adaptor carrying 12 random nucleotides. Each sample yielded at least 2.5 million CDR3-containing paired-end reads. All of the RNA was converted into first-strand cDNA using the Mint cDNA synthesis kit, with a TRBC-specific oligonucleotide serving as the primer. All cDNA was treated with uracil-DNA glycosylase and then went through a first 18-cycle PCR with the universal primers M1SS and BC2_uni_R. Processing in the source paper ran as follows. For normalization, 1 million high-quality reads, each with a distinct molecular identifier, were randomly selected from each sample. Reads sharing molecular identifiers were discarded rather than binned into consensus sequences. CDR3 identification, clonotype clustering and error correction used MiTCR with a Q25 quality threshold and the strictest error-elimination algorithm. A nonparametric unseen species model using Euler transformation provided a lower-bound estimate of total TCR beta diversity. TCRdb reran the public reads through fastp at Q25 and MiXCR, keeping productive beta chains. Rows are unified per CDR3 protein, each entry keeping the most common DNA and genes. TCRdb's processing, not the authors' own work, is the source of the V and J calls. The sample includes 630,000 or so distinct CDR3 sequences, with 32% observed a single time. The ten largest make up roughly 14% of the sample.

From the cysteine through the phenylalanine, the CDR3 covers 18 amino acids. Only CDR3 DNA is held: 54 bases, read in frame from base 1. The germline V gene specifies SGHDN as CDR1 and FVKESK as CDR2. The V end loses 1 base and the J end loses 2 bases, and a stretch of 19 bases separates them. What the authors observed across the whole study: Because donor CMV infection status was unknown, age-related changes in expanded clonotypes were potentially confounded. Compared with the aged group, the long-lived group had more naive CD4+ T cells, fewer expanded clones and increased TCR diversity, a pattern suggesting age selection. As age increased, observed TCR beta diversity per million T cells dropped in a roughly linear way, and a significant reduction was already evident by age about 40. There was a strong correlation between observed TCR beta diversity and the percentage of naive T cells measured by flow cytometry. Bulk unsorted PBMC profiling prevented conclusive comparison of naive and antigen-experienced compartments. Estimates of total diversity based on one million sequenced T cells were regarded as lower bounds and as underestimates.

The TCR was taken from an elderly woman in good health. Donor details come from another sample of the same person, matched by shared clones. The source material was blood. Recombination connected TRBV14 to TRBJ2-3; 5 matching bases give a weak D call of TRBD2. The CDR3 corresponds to CASSQVGLGAADTDTQYF. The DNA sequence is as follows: TGTGCCAGCAGCCAAGTAGGGTTGGGAGCGGCGGACACAGATACGCAGTATTTT.